This TCR beta chain came from a study of blood T cells in healthy people across ages. A second 7 to 11 cycle PCR used barcoded and J-beta primers. A single record per CDR3 protein comes from TCRdb applying MiXCR to the 5' RACE reads. The sample includes 1.5 million to 2 million distinct CDR3 sequences, 25% to 30% of them seen just once. Drawn from each donor were 9 to 10 milliliters of peripheral blood. Per sample, at least 5 micrograms of total RNA were extracted. Study-wide points: The study regarded diversity estimates from one million T cells as underestimates.

The CDR3 has 14 amino acids. Trimming pared 6 bases from V and 5 bases from J, leaving 16 bases between. Germline CDR1 and CDR2: SEHNR and FQNEAQ (reference sequence). This clonotype has more than one count but fewer than ten. Antigen: not known. Material for sequencing was blood. The J gene is TRBJ2-5, the V gene TRBV7-9, with D maybe TRBD1 (5 bases). The receptor comes from a woman in her 30s in good health. The CDR3 protein is CASSPQGGYETQYF. Written as DNA, the CDR3 is TGTGCCAGCAGTCCGCAGGGTGGGTACGAGACCCAGTACTTC.